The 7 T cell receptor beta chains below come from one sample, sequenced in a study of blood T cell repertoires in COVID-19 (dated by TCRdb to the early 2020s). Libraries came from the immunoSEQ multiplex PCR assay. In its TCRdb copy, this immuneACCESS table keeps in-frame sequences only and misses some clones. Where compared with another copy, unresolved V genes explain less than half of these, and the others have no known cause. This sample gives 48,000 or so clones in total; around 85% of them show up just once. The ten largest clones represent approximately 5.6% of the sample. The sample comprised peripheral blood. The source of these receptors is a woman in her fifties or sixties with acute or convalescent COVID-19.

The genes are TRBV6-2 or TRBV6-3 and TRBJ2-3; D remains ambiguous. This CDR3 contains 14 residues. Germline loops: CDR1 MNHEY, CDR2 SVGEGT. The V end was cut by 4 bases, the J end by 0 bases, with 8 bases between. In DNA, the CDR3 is TGTGCCAGCAGTTCCACACCGAGCACAGATACGCAGTATTTT. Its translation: CASSSTPSTDTQYF.

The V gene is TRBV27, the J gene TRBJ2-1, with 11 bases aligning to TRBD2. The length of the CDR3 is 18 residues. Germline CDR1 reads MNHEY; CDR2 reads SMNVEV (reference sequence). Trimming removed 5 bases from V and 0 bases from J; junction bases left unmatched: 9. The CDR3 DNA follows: TGTGCCAGCAGTCCACTAGCGGGAGCCCTAGGCTCCTACAATGAGCAGTTCTTC. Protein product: CASSPLAGALGSYNEQFF.

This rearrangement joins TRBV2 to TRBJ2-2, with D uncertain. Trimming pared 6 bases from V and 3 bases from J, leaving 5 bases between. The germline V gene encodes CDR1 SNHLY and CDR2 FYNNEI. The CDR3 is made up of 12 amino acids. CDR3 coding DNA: TGTGCCAGCAGGAGAGACACCGGGGAGCTGTTTTTT. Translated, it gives CASRRDTGELFF.

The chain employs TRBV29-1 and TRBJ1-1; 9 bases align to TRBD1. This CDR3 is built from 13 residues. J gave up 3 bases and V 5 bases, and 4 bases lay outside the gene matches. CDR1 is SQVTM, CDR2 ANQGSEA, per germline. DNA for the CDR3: TGCAGCGTTCAGACAGGGGGGGACACTGAAGCTTTCTTT. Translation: CSVQTGGDTEAFF.

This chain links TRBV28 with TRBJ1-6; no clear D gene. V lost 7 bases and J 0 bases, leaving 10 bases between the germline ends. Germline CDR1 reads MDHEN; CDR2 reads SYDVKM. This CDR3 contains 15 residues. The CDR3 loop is CASMEGGSYNSPLHF. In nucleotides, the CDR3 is TGTGCCAGCATGGAGGGAGGCTCCTATAATTCACCCCTCCACTTT.

Here the CDR3 DNA reads TGTGCCAGCACGAGCACAGATACGCAGTATTTT. Encoded protein: CASTSTDTQYF. The V gene is TRBV12-3 or TRBV12-4, the J gene TRBJ2-3; D is undetermined. The CDR3 is 11 residues long. V gave up 7 bases and J gave up 0 bases, with 2 bases separating them.

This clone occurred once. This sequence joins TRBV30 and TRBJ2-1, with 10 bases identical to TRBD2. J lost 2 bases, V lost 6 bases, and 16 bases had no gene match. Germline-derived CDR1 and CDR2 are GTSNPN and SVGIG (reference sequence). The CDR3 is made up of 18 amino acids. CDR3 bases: TGTGCCTGCCTCGGGGCTAGCGGGAGCACGAACACCTACAATGAGCAGTTCTTC. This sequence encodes CACLGASGSTNTYNEQFF.